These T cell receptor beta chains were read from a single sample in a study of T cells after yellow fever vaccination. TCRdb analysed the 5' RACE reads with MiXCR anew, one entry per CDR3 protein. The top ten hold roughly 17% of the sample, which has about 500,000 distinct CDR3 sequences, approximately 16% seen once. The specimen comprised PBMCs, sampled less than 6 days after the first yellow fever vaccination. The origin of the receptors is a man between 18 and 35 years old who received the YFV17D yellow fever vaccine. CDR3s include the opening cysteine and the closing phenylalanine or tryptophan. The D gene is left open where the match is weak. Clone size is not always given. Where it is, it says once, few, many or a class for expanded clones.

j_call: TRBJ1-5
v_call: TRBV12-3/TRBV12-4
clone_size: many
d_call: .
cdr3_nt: TGTGCCAGCAGTTGGGCGGGGACATTAGGGAATCAGCCCCAGCATTTT
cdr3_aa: CASSWAGTLGNQPQHF

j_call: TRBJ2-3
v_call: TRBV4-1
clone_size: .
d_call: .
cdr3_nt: TGCGCCAGCAGCCCCTCCCCGGGAGACACAGATACGCAGTATTTT
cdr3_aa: CASSPSPGDTDTQYF

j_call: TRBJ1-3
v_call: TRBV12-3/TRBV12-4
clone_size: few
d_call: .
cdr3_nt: TGTGCCAGCAGTTTACTATCCTCGGACACCATATATTTT
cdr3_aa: CASSLLSSDTIYF

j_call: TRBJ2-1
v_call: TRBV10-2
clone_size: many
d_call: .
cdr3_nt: TGCGCCAGCAGTGAGCCGAAGTTGATATTTTTATACAATGAGCAGTTCTTC
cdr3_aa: CASSEPKLIFLYNEQFF

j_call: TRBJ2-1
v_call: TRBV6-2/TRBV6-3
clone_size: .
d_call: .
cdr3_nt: TGTGCCAGCAGTTACGACGGTCCCCTAGATGAGCAGTTCTTC
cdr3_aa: CASSYDGPLDEQFF

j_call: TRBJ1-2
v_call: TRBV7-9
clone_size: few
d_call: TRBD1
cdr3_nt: TGTGCCAGTCAGGGACAGGGGAACTATGGCTACACCTTC
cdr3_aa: CASQGQGNYGYTF

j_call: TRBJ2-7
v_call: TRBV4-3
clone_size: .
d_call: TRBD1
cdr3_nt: TGCGCCAGCAGCCAAGTGGTTTTCGGGACAGGGATCTACGAGCAGTACTTC
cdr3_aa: CASSQVVFGTGIYEQYF

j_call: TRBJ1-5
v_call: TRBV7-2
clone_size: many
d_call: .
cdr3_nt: TGTGCCAGCAGCTTACAAGTCGGGCAGCCCCAGCATTTT
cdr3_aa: CASSLQVGQPQHF

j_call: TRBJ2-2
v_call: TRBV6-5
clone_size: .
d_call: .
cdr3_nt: TGTGCCATCACCGGGGAGCTGTTTTTT
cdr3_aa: CAITGELFF

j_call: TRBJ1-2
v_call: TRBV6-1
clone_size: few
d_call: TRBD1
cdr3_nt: TGTGCCAGCTCTAAGTCCCGGACAGGGAACTATGGCTACACCTTC
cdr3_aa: CASSKSRTGNYGYTF

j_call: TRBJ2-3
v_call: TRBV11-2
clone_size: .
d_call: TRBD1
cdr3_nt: TGTGCCACGACAGGGCTTAACACAGATACGCAGTATTTT
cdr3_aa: CATTGLNTDTQYF

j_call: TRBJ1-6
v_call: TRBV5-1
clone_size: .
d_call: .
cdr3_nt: TGCGCCAGCAGCTTGGGGGGGTTACTTAATTCACCCCTCCACTTT
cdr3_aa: CASSLGGLLNSPLHF

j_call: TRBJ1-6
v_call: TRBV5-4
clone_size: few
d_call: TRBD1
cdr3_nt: TGTGCCAGCAGCTTGGACCCGGGCAGGGGGTCCGGTATTCGCTACAATTCACCCCTCCACTTT
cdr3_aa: CASSLDPGRGSGIRYNSPLHF

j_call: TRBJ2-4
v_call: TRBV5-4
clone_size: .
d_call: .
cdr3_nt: TGTGCCAGCAGCTTAATGGGAATCTCCAAAAACATTCAGTACTTC
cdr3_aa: CASSLMGISKNIQYF

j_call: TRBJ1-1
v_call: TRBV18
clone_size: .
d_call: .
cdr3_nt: TGTGCCAGCTCACCCATGGGATTGCAGAACACTGAAGCTTTCTTT
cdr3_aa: CASSPMGLQNTEAFF

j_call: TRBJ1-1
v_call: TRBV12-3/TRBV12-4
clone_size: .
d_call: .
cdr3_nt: TGTGCCAGCACCCCGGTTGGCAACACTGAAGCTTTCTTT
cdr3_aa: CASTPVGNTEAFF

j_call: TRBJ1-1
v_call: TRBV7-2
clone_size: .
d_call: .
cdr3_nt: TGTGCCAGCAGCTTGGGCAGTTATGTCACTGAAGCTTTCTTT
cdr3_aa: CASSLGSYVTEAFF

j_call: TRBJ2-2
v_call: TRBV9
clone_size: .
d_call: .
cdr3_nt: TGTGCCAGCAGCGCCCGGGGGACGGTTGGTGGCGAGCTGTTTTTT
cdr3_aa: CASSARGTVGGELFF

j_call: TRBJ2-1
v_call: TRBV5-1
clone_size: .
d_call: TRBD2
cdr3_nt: TGCGCCAGCAGCATCGGACTAGCGGGGGCCAAATACAATGAGCAGTTCTTC
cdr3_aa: CASSIGLAGAKYNEQFF

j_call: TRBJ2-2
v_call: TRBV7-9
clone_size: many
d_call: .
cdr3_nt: TGTGCCAGCAGCTCCCTGGGGGAAACCGGGGAGCTGTTTTTT
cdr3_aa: CASSSLGETGELFF

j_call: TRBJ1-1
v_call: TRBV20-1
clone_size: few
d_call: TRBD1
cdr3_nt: TGCAGTGCAACAGGGGGCTCTGAAGCTTTCTTT
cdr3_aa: CSATGGSEAFF